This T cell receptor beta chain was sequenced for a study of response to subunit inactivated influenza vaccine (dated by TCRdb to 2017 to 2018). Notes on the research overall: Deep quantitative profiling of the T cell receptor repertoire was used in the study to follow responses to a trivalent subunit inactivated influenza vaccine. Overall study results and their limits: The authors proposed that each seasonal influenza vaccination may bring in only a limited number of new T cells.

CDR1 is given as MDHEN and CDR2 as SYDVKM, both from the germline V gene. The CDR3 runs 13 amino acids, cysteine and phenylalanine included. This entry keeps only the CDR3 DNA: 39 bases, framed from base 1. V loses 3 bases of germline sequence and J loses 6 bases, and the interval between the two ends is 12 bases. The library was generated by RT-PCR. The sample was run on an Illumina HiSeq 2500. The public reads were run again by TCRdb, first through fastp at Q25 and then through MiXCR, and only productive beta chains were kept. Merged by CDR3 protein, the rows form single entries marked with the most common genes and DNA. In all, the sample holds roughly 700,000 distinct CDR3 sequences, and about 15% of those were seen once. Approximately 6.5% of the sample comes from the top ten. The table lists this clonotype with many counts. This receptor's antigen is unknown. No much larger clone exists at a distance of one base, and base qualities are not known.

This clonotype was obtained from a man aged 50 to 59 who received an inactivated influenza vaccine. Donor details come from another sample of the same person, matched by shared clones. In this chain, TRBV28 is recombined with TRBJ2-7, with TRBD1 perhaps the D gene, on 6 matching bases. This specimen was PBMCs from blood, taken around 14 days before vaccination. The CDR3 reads CASSLAGEGEQYF. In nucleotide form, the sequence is TGTGCCAGCAGTTTGGCAGGGGAAGGCGAGCAGTACTTC.